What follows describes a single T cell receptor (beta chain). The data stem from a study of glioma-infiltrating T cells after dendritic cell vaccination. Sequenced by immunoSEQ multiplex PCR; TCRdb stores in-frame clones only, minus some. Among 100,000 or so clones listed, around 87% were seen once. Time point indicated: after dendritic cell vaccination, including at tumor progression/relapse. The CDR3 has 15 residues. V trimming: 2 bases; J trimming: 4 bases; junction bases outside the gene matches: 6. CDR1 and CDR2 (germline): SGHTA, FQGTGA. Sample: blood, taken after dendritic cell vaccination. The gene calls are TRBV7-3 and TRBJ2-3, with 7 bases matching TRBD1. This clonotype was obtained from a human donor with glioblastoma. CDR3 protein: CASSLGLQGPDTQYF. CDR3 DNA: TGTGCCAGCAGCTTAGGTTTACAGGGGCCAGATACGCAGTATTTT.